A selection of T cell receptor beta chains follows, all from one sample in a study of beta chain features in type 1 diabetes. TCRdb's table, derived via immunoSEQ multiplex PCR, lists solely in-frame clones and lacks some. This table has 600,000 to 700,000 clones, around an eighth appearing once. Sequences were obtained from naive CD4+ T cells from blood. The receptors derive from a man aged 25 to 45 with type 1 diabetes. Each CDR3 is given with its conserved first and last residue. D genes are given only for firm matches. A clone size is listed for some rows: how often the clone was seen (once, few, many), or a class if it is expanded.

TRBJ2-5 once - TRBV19 TGTGCCAGTAGTACCCCTGCGAGGCACCAAGAGACCCAGTACTTC CASSTPARHQETQYF
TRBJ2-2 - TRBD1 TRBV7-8 TGTGCCAGCAGCTTCCGGACAGGGGGGAACACCGGGGAGCTGTTTTTT CASSFRTGGNTGELFF
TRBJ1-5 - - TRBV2 TGTGCCAGATCGACTACAGGTTCTGGCAATCAGCCCCAGCATTTT CARSTTGSGNQPQHF
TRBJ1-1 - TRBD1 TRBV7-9 TGTGCCAGCAGCCGCTATGGACAGGGAAGTGGGAACACTGAAGCTTTCTTT CASSRYGQGSGNTEAFF
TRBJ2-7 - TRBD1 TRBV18 TGTGCCAGCTCACCCACAGGGGCCTACGAGCAGTACTTC CASSPTGAYEQYF
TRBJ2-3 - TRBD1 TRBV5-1 TGCGCCAGCAGCGCAGGGACAGTGGGGAGAGATACGCAGTATTTT CASSAGTVGRDTQYF
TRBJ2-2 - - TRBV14 TGTGCCAGCAGCCAAGTGAGCGGGGAGCTGTTTTTT CASSQVSGELFF
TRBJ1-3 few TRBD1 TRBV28 TGTGCCAGCAGGGACAGGGGGCCAGGAAACACCATATATTTT CASRDRGPGNTIYF
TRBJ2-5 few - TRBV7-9 TGTGCCAGCAGCTTAGGGAATTTGCGCAGATTGGGAGAGACCCAGTACTTC CASSLGNLRRLGETQYF
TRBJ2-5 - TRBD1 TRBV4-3 TGCGCCAGCAGCCAAGCCTCCGCCGGGACAGGGCAAGAGACCCAGTACTTC CASSQASAGTGQETQYF
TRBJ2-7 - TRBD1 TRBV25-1 TGTGCCAGCAGTGAGGGACAGGGGGCTTACGAGCAGTACTTC CASSEGQGAYEQYF
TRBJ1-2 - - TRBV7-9 TGTGCCAGCAGCTTATGGGGAGGGACCAACTATGGCCACACCTTC CASSLWGGTNYGHTF
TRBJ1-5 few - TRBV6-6 TGTGCCAGCGGGGCAAGGGAACTTAATCAGCCCCAGCATTTT CASGARELNQPQHF
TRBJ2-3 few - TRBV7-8 TGTGCCAGCAGCTCTCCAAACGGGGGGCGCACAGATACGCAGTATTTT CASSSPNGGRTDTQYF
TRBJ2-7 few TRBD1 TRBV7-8 TGTGCCAGCAGCTTAGTGGGACAGACCTACGAGCAGTACTTC CASSLVGQTYEQYF
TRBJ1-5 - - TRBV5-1 TGCGCCAGCAGCTTGGGTGGGTATCAGCCCCAGCATTTT CASSLGGYQPQHF
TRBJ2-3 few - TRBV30 TGTGCCTGGAATGGGCTACCAAGCGATACGCAGTATTTT CAWNGLPSDTQYF
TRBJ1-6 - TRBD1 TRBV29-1 TGCAGCGTCGCGGGGACAGAGAATTCACCCCTCCACTTT CSVAGTENSPLHF
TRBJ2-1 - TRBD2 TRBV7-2 TGTGCCAGCAGCTTATCCTTGGCGGGGGGGCATGAGCAGTTCTTC CASSLSLAGGHEQFF
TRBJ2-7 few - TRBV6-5 TGTGCCAGCAGTTACTCGAGCCAGCCCCCCTCCTACGAGCAGTACTTC CASSYSSQPPSYEQYF
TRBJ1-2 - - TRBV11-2 TGTGCCAGCAGCTTAGATCAGCAGGGAGGCTATGGCTACACCTTC CASSLDQQGGYGYTF
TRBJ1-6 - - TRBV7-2 TGTGCCAGCAGCCCCCGGTGGGGTGGTTCACCCCTCCACTTT CASSPRWGGSPLHF
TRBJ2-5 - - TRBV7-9 TGTGCCAGCAGCTTTTTTGAGGGGGGAGAGACCCAGTACTTC CASSFFEGGETQYF
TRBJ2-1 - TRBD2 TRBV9 TGTGCCAGCAGCTTCAGGACTAGCGGGGGGTCCTACAATGAGCAGTTCTTC CASSFRTSGGSYNEQFF
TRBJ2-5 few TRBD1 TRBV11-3 TGTGCCAGCAGCAGGGACAGAGGAGAGACCCAGTACTTC CASSRDRGETQYF
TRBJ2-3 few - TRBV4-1 TGCGCCAGCAGCCACGTAGCCCCTGTTAGGGCAGATACGCAGTATTTT CASSHVAPVRADTQYF
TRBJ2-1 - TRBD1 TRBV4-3 TGCGCCAGCAGCCACATCCCCGGACAGGGAGAGAATGAGCAGTTCTTC CASSHIPGQGENEQFF
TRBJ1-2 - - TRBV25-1 TGTGCCAGCAGTGAGGGGGGCAGGGGAAGGGATGGCTACACCTTC CASSEGGRGRDGYTF
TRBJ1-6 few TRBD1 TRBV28 TGTGCCAGCAGTTCCGGGACAGGGGCTTCACCCCTCCACTTT CASSSGTGASPLHF
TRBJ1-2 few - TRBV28 TGTGCCAGCAGCCGAACCGCGACCGTCCCCTATGGCTACACCTTC CASSRTATVPYGYTF
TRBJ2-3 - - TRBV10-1 TGCGCCAGCAGTGTTACCGGGACCGCCATGTCTCCGCAGTATTTT CASSVTGTAMSPQYF
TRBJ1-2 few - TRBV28 TGTGCCAGCAGTTTTGGACCCTCTGGCTACACCTTC CASSFGPSGYTF
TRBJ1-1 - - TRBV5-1 TGCGCCAGCAGCGCCAGCGGGATTCGGAACACTGAAGCTTTCTTT CASSASGIRNTEAFF
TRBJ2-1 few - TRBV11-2 TGTGCCAGCAGAAAACTAGGCGGTGAGCAGTTCTTC CASRKLGGEQFF
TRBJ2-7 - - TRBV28 TGTGCCAGCACCCTAGGACAGCAGGCTACGAGGGGGGACTTC CASTLGQQATRGDF
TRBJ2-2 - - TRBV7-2 TGTGCCAGCAGCCCTGGGACAATTCAAGAGGAGCTGTTTTTT CASSPGTIQEELFF
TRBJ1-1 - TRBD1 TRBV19 TGTGCCAGTAGTATAGAAGCAGGGGGCACTGAAGCTTTCTTT CASSIEAGGTEAFF
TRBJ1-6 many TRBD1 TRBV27 TGTGCCAGCAGTCCGACAGGGGGGTATAATTCACCCCTCCACTTT CASSPTGGYNSPLHF
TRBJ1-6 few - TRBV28 TGTGCCAGCAGGCCCAGTCTGGGGAATTCACCCCTCCACTTT CASRPSLGNSPLHF
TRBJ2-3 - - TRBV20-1 TGCAGTGCGACAATGAAAGATACGCAGTATTTT CSATMKDTQYF
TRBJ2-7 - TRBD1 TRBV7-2 TGTGCCAGCAGCTTACGCCCTGGGACAGGGGCCTACGAGCAGTACTTC CASSLRPGTGAYEQYF
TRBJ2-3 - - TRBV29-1 TGCAGCGTTAAGAAAAGTACCATGGATACGCAGTATTTT CSVKKSTMDTQYF
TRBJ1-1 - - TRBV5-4 TGTGCCAGCAGCTCCACTGGGAGGGGCACTGAAGCTTTCTTT CASSSTGRGTEAFF
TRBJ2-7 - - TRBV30 TGTGCCTGGAGTATAGATGGACAGCTATACGAGCAGTACTTC CAWSIDGQLYEQYF
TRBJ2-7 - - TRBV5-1 TGCGCCAGCAGCGCCCGTTCCTCCTACGAGCAGTACTTC CASSARSSYEQYF
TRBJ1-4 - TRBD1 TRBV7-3 TGTGCCAGCAGCCCCGGGACAGGGGTGAATGAAAAACTGTTTTTT CASSPGTGVNEKLFF
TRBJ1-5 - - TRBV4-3 TGCGCCAGCAGCCAAGATTTGACAATGCAGCAGCCCCAGCATTTT CASSQDLTMQQPQHF
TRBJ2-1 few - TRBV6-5 TGTGCCAGCAGTTTTCGGGCTCTTGAGCAGTTCTTC CASSFRALEQFF
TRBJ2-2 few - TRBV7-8 TGTGCCAGCAGCTTAGCATTCGGACGAGGCACCGGGGAGCTGTTTTTT CASSLAFGRGTGELFF
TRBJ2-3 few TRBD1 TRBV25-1 TGTGCCAGCAGTACAGGGGAAGATACGCAGTATTTT CASSTGEDTQYF
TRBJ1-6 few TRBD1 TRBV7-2 TGTGCCAGCAGTCTCCCCGGGACAGTGAATTCACCCCTCCACTTT CASSLPGTVNSPLHF